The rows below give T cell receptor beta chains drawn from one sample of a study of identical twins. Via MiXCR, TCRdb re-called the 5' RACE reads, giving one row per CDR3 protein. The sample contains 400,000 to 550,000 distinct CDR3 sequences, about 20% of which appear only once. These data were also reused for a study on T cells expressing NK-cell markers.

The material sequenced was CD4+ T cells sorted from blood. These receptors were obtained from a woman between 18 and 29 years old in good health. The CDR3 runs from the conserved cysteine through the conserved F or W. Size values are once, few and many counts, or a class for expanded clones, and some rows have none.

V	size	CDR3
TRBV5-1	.	CASSLGRGREETQYF
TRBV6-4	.	CASSLLSGGAYEQFF
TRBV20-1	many	CSASIGGSGYEQYF
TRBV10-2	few	CASSDTDSSYNEQFF
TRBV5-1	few	CASSLTAGGPGETQYF
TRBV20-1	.	CSASPSGTVRNQPQHF
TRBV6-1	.	CASIARATGANVLTF
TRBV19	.	CASTHLLGRGRTEAFF
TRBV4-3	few	CASSQAEGFSGRMFF
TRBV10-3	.	CAISVPRGTGAFYGYTF
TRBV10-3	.	CATSGRAGAPGELFF
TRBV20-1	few	CSASPQLFEKLFF
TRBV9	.	CASTLLGVEDTQYF
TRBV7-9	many	CASSFTGEKLFF
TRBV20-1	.	CSARDRGQTGELFF
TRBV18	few	CASSSAPGQTTYGYTF
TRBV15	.	CATLLSRGGETQYF
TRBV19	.	CASSTGPSALHF
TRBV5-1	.	CASRPAGQSGNTIYF
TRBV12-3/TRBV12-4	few	CASSFRGRKYF
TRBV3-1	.	CASSQGTNTQYF
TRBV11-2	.	CASSLDRAVEAFF
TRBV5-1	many	CASSLTPGVSTEAFF
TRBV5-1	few	CASRERPKNTEAFF
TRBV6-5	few	CASSYSVSTDTQYF
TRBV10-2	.	CASMPEAYNEQFF